These 26 T cell receptor beta chains came from one sample sequenced in a study of T cells in Graves' hyperthyroidism and ophthalmopathy. Researchers amplified the TCR beta CDR3 regions from RNA transcripts. The study used the HTBI primer set for a first-round RT-PCR of the TCR CDR3. TCRdb used MiXCR to reprocess the multiplex PCR reads, holding one entry per CDR3 protein. The sample shows 150,000 or so distinct CDR3 sequences, about a tenth of them seen only once. Sequencing was carried out using blood. Receptor source: a woman between 18 and 29 years old with Graves' hyperthyroidism that later progressed to Graves' ophthalmopathy.

This clonotype appeared many times. The CDR3 DNA sequence: TGTGCCAGCAGGGCTTCAGGGCTCCAAGAGACCCAGTACTTC. Protein sequence: CASRASGLQETQYF. This chain connects TRBV2 to TRBJ2-5, with D possibly being TRBD1 (5 bases). The CDR3 extends over 14 amino acids. Trimming removed 6 bases at V and 1 base at J, with 12 bases between. Germline lookup yields CDR1 SNHLY and CDR2 FYNNEI.

This clonotype was recorded at least ten times. The chain links TRBV12-3 or TRBV12-4 to TRBJ1-2; 11 nucleotides match TRBD1. V trimming: 2 bases; J trimming: 4 bases; junction bases outside the gene matches: 3. The CDR3 consists of 15 residues. CDR3 amino acids: CASSLLGTGGYGYTF. The DNA for the CDR3 is TGTGCCAGCAGTTTATTGGGGACAGGGGGCTATGGCTACACCTTC.

This clonotype has only a few counts. This chain uses TRBV20-1 with TRBJ2-3; D remains ambiguous. CDR1 is DFQATT, CDR2 SNEGSKA, per germline (reference sequence). Trimming took 2 bases from V and 1 from J, leaving 10 bases between them. This CDR3 has 14 amino acids. The CDR3, as DNA: TGCAGTGCTAGATCTGACGGGCGCACAGATACGCAGTATTTT. It codes for CSARSDGRTDTQYF.

V is TRBV5-4 and J is TRBJ2-5; possibly TRBD1 for D (5 bases). CDR1 and CDR2 (germline): SGHNT, YYREEE (reference sequence). Deletions cut 4 bases from V and 4 bases from J, with 11 bases between. The CDR3 has 13 amino acids. The CDR3 sequence: CASSQPGLETQYF. For the CDR3, the DNA is TGTGCCAGCAGCCAACCAGGGTTAGAGACCCAGTACTTC.

This clonotype came up a few times. The rearrangement links TRBV27 to TRBJ2-7, with TRBD2 identical over 7 bases. The length of the CDR3 is 14 residues. CDR1 and CDR2 (germline): MNHEY, SMNVEV (reference sequence). J lost 2 bases, V lost 6 bases, and 7 bases had no gene match. The CDR3 reads CASRASGYPYEQYF. The CDR3, as DNA: TGTGCCAGCAGAGCTAGCGGCTACCCCTACGAGCAGTACTTC.

This clonotype was detected ten times or more. This chain uses TRBV7-9 with TRBJ1-3, with a weak D call TRBD1 (5 bases). The V end was cut by 3 bases, the J end by 2 bases, with 17 bases between. The length of the CDR3 is 17 residues. Germline V lookup: CDR1 SEHNR, CDR2 FQNEAQ (reference sequence). In DNA, the CDR3 is TGTGCCAGCAGCTTGTTGTCGTGGGGGGAAACTGGAAACACCATATATTTT. Translation: CASSLLSWGETGNTIYF.

This clonotype was observed many times. The rearrangement uses TRBV20-1 and TRBJ2-7, with D possibly matching TRBD2 (6 bases). Between the trimmed V and J ends, which lost 3 bases and 3 bases, there was a span of 18 bases. This CDR3 region has 15 residues. CDR1 is DFQATT and CDR2 is SNEGSKA in the germline V gene (reference sequence). This chain's CDR3 is CSARIPGEGVYEQYF. The CDR3 DNA sequence: TGCAGTGCTAGGATTCCGGGAGAAGGGGTCTACGAGCAGTACTTC.

This clonotype came up many times. The chain employs TRBV7-9 and TRBJ1-3; TRBD1 aligns across 9 bases. Losses at the gene ends were 2 bases for V and 0 bases for J; bases not matched to a gene: 8. The germline V gene has CDR1 SEHNR and CDR2 FQNEAQ (reference sequence). This CDR3 has 18 residues. This chain's CDR3 is CASSLWRGQGDSGNTIYF. In DNA, the CDR3 is TGTGCCAGCAGCTTATGGCGGGGACAGGGAGACTCTGGAAACACCATATATTTT.

In regard to this clonotype: Just one base apart from a much larger clone, this may be a read error. This chain links TRBV30 with TRBJ1-5; D might be TRBD1 (5 bases). CDR3 size: 13 residues. Trimming shortened V by 5 bases and J by 13 bases, and 21 bases separated the two germline ends. Germline CDR1 is GTSNPN and CDR2 is SVGIG (reference sequence). CDR3 sequence (DNA): TGTGCCTGGCGGGGAGCGGGAGTGGGGACGCAGCATTTT. Protein: CAWRGAGVGTQHF. Drawing the rest from reference TRBV30 and TRBJ1-5, the complete variable domain is SQTIHQWPATLVQPVGSPLSLECTVEGTSNPNLYWYRQAAGRGLQLLFYSVGIGQISSEVPQNLSASRPQDRQFILSSKKLLLSDSGFYLCAWRGAGVGTQHFGDGTRLSIL.

The table lists this clonotype with many counts. The rearrangement links TRBV12-3 or TRBV12-4 to TRBJ1-6, with 7 bases fitting TRBD1. The junction had 6 bases not matched to a gene; V was cut back by 6 bases and J by 7 bases. The CDR3 totals 14 residues. CDR3 amino acids: CASSLTGMNSPLHF. The CDR3 DNA sequence: TGTGCCAGCAGCCTGACAGGGATGAATTCACCCCTCCACTTT.

This clonotype was seen many times. V is TRBV20-1 and J is TRBJ2-1; 9 nucleotides match TRBD2. The germline V gene has CDR1 DFQATT and CDR2 SNEGSKA (reference sequence). The CDR3 spans 15 residues. The junction had 4 bases not matched to a gene; V was cut back by 1 base and J by 3 bases. CDR3 protein: CSARALLAGYNEQFF. The CDR3 nucleotides read TGCAGTGCTAGAGCTCTACTAGCGGGCTACAATGAGCAGTTCTTC.

The chain recombines TRBV20-1 with TRBJ2-1; 10 bases line up with TRBD2. J lost 9 bases, V lost 3 bases, and 17 bases had no gene match. This CDR3 has 17 amino acids. The germline gives CDR1 DFQATT, CDR2 SNEGSKA (reference sequence). The CDR3 DNA reads TGCAGTGCTAGGGCTAGCGGGAGTCCGCGATATGCTTCTGAGCAGTTCTTC. Translated, it gives CSARASGSPRYASEQFF.

This clonotype has a count of ten or more. This chain connects TRBV11-2 to TRBJ1-2; D not certain. CDR3 length: 15 amino acids. Germline CDR1 SGHAT, CDR2 FQNNGV. The V end was cut by 1 base, the J end by 5 bases, with 14 bases between. The CDR3 here is CASSLGRSPFYGYTF. In nucleotides, the CDR3 is TGTGCCAGCAGCTTAGGTCGTAGCCCCTTTTATGGCTACACCTTC.

The chain has TRBV29-1 and TRBJ2-3, with 11 positions matching TRBD2. This CDR3 spans 16 amino acids. Germline-derived CDR1 and CDR2 are SQVTM and ANQGSEA. V was pared by 4 bases and J by 4 bases, with 10 bases of the junction left unmatched. The CDR3 sequence: CSVAFRGSGGADTQYF. The CDR3 DNA is TGCAGCGTTGCCTTCCGCGGTAGCGGGGGGGCAGATACGCAGTATTTT.

There are many counts of this clonotype. The rearrangement links TRBV28 to TRBJ1-1; D not certain. V was trimmed by 2 bases and J by 2 bases, leaving 12 bases between them. The CDR3 has 15 amino acids. Germline CDR1 reads MDHEN; CDR2 reads SYDVKM. Here the CDR3 DNA reads TGTGCCAGCAGTTTACCGGGATCCTCAAACACTGAAGCTTTCTTT. Amino acid sequence: CASSLPGSSNTEAFF. Complete variable domain (other parts from reference TRBV28 and TRBJ1-1): DVKVTQSSRYLVKRTGEKVFLECVQDMDHENMFWYRQDPGLGLRLIYFSYDVKMKEKGDIPEGYSVSREKKERFSLILESASTNQTSMYLCASSLPGSSNTEAFFGQGTRLTVV.

As concerns this clonotype: A read error may produce the germline difference seen at one junction end. The V and J genes are TRBV6-2 or TRBV6-3 and TRBJ1-2; no definite D call. The germline gives CDR1 MNHEY, CDR2 SVGEGT. The CDR3 covers 13 residues. CDR3 coding DNA: TGTGCCAGCAGTTACGATGGGCAGGCCAATTGCTCCTTC. It yields the protein CASSYDGQANCSF.

The chain has TRBV5-6 and TRBJ2-3; possibly TRBD1 or TRBD2 for D (5 bases each). The CDR3 is 17 residues long. Germline V lookup: CDR1 SGHDT, CDR2 YYEEEE. V was pared by 1 base and J by 6 bases, with 21 bases between. The CDR3 sequence: CASSLLGTSTVGDTQYF. The CDR3 DNA sequence: TGTGCCAGCAGCTTGTTAGGGACCTCCACCGTGGGGGATACGCAGTATTTT. The whole variable domain, remainder taken from reference TRBV5-6 and TRBJ2-3, is DAGVTQSPTHLIKTRGQQVTLRCSPKSGHDTVSWYQQALGQGPQFIFQYYEEEERQRGNFPDRFSGHQFPNYSSELNVNALLLGDSALYLCASSLLGTSTVGDTQYFGPGTRLTVL.

The sample holds many counts of this clonotype. V is TRBV19 and J is TRBJ2-3; no clear D. The CDR3 sequence is 16 residues long. Germline V gives CDR1 LNHDA, CDR2 SQIVND (reference sequence). V lost 4 bases, J lost 2 bases, and 16 bases lay in between. CDR3 bases: TGTGCCAGTAGTACAAAATTAAGGGTCCTCACAGATACGCAGTATTTT. Translating it yields CASSTKLRVLTDTQYF. The variable domain in full, completed from reference TRBV19 and TRBJ2-3, reads DGGITQSPKYLFRKEGQNVTLSCEQNLNHDAMYWYRQDPGQGLRLIYYSQIVNDFQKGDIAEGYSVSREKKESFPLTVTSAQKNPTAFYLCASSTKLRVLTDTQYFGPGTRLTVL.

This clonotype was found many times. The chain links TRBV10-3 to TRBJ1-2, with D possibly being TRBD1 (5 bases). This CDR3 has 14 amino acids. CDR1 is ENHRY, CDR2 SYGVKD, per germline. Between the trimmed V and J ends, which lost 0 bases and 6 bases, there was a span of 11 bases. CDR3 nucleotide sequence: TGTGCCATCAGTGAGTCGCCCGGGGCCCATGGCTACACCTTC. Translated: CAISESPGAHGYTF.

At least ten counts were recorded for this clonotype. The chain joins TRBV13 to TRBJ2-1; the D gene is possibly TRBD2 (6 bases). V was pared by 1 base and J by 7 bases, with 11 bases between. CDR3 length: 14 residues. Germline CDR1 PRHDT, CDR2 FYEKMQ (reference sequence). In DNA, the CDR3 is TGTGCCAGCAGCTTAGACTCCCGGGAGAATGAGCAGTTCTTC. The encoded protein is CASSLDSRENEQFF.

This clonotype was found many times. The chain links TRBV12-3 or TRBV12-4 to TRBJ2-7; 9 bases agree with TRBD1. CDR3 size: 14 residues. Losses at the gene ends were 5 bases for V and 4 bases for J; bases not matched to a gene: 6. This chain's CDR3 is CASSPTGGGYEQYF. CDR3 sequence (DNA): TGTGCCAGCAGTCCTACAGGGGGCGGTTACGAGCAGTACTTC.

This clonotype was counted between two and nine times. CDR3 sequence: CASSLEAGGYGYTF. The CDR3, as DNA: TGTGCCAGCAGCTTGGAGGCAGGGGGCTATGGCTACACCTTC. The chain carries TRBV5-4 and TRBJ1-2; TRBD1 aligns across 7 bases. There are 14 residues in the CDR3. Germline values: CDR1 SGHNT, CDR2 YYREEE (reference sequence). The V segment lost 0 bases and the J segment 4 bases; nucleotides outside the gene matches: 3.

In this sample, this clonotype turned up many times. The chain links TRBV11-2 to TRBJ2-7; 10 nucleotides agree with TRBD1. Germline CDR1 is SGHAT and CDR2 is FQNNGV. The trim removed 6 bases at V and 0 bases at J, leaving 5 bases unmatched. The CDR3 has 15 residues. The CDR3 sequence: CASRGQGPLSYEQYF. CDR3 coding DNA: TGTGCCAGCAGGGGACAGGGGCCCCTCTCCTACGAGCAGTACTTC.

This clonotype was seen at least ten times. V is TRBV11-2 and J is TRBJ2-3; D ambiguous. The CDR3 has 12 amino acids. The germline V gene has CDR1 SGHAT and CDR2 FQNNGV. Trimming took off 4 bases at V and 4 bases at J, with 6 bases between the two ends. The CDR3 loop reads CASSSGPDTQYF. The CDR3 DNA reads as TGTGCCAGCAGCTCAGGTCCAGATACGCAGTATTTT.

Many counts were recorded for this clonotype. The rearrangement joins TRBV29-1 to TRBJ2-3, with D perhaps TRBD2 (7 bases). This CDR3 is 15 amino acids long. Per germline, CDR1 SQVTM and CDR2 ANQGSEA. V lost 5 bases and J 5 bases, leaving 20 bases between the germline ends. The CDR3 DNA reads TGCAGCGTTTTCCCCCCGTGGGGGGGCGTAGATACGCAGTATTTT. Protein: CSVFPPWGGVDTQYF.

This clonotype was observed many times. The chain uses TRBV30 and TRBJ1-5, with TRBD1 matching over 7 bases. V was pared by 2 bases and J by 5 bases, with 3 bases of the junction left unmatched. Germline V lookup: CDR1 GTSNPN, CDR2 SVGIG (reference sequence). This CDR3 contains 13 residues. CDR3 bases: TGTGCCTGGAGTACAGGGGAGGATCAGCCCCAGCATTTT. Translated, it gives CAWSTGEDQPQHF.